This T cell receptor beta chain was documented in a study of graft-versus-host responses after intestinal transplantation. This clone came up a few times. Its specificity is not known. The method was immunoSEQ multiplex PCR; TCRdb's version includes in-frame clones alone and lacks a portion of them. The data contain 86,000 or so clones, around nine tenths of them seen just once; the ten biggest clones take up 6%. Study-wide findings and caveats: There were GvH clones found in recipient marrow, and some of them appeared first in ileum or blood.

The V end lost 1 base, the J end lost 0 bases, and 9 bases lay between the germline ends. Per the germline V gene, CDR1 is SEHNR and CDR2 is FQNEAQ (reference sequence). CDR3 length: 15 amino acids. The chain links TRBV7-9 to TRBJ1-2; D unresolved. This specimen was unstimulated CD8+ T cells sorted from spleen or lymph node cells, taken before intestinal transplant. The TCR sequence derives from a human donor who received an intestinal transplant. CDR3 nucleotides: TGTGCCAGCAGCTTAGTAATGGCTCCTAACTATGGCTACACCTTC. The encoded protein is CASSLVMAPNYGYTF.